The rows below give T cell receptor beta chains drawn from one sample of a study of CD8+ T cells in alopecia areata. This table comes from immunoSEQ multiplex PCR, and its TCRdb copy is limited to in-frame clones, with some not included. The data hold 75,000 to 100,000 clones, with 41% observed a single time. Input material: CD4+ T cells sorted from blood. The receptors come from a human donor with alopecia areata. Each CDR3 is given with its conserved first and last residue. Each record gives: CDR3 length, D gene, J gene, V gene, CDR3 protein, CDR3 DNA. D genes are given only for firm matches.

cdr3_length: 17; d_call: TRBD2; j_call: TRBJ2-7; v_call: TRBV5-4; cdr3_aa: CASSQSSSGRTPYEQYF; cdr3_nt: TGTGCCAGCAGCCAGAGCTCAAGCGGGAGGACCCCCTACGAGCAGTACTTC
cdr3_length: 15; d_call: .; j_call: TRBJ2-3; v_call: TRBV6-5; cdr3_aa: CASSQWGLVTDTQYF; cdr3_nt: TGTGCCAGCAGCCAATGGGGTTTGGTCACAGATACGCAGTATTTT
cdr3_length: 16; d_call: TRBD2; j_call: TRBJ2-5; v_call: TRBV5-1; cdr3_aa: CASSLEPTSGRETQYF; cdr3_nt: TGCGCCAGCAGCTTGGAACCTACTAGCGGGAGGGAGACCCAGTACTTC
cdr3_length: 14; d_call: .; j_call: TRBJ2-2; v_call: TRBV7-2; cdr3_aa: CASRPDSPTGELFF; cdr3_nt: TGTGCCAGCAGACCAGACAGCCCCACCGGGGAGCTGTTTTTT
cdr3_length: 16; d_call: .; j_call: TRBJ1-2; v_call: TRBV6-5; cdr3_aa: CASSYGSLITRDGYTF; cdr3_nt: TGTGCCAGCAGTTACGGATCCCTGATCACCCGGGATGGCTACACCTTC
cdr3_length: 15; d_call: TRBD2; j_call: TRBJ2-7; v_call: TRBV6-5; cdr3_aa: CASSPLAQYSYEQYF; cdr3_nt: TGTGCCAGCAGTCCACTAGCGCAATACTCCTACGAGCAGTACTTC
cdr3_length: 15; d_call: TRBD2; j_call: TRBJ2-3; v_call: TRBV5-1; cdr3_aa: CASKTSSTSTDTQYF; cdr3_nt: TGCGCCAGTAAGACTAGCAGCACTAGCACAGATACGCAGTATTTT
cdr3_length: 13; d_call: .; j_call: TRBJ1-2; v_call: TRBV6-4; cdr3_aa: CASSQEANYGYTF; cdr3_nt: TGTGCCAGCAGTCAGGAAGCTAACTATGGCTACACCTTC
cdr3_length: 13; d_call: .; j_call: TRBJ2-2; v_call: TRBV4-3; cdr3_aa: CATGATNTGELFF; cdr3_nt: TGCGCCACAGGGGCGACGAACACCGGGGAGCTGTTTTTT
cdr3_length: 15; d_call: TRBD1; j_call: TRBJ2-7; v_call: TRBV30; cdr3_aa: CAWSADRGWTYEQYF; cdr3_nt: TGTGCCTGGAGTGCAGACAGGGGTTGGACCTACGAGCAGTACTTC
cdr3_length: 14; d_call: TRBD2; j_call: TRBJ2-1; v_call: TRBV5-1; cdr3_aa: CASSGTTDRDEQFF; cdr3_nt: TGCGCCAGCAGTGGGACTACAGACCGGGATGAGCAGTTCTTC
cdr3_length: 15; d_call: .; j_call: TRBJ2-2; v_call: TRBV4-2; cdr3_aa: CASSQQDYPRGELFF; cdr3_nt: TGTGCCAGCAGCCAGCAGGACTACCCTAGGGGGGAGCTGTTTTTT
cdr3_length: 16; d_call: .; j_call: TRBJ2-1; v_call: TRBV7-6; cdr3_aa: CASSLARMVASNEQFF; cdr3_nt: TGTGCCAGCAGCTTAGCTAGGATGGTAGCCTCCAATGAGCAGTTCTTC
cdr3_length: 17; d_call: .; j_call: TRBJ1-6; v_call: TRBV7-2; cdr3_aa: CASRLPTTKVAQSPLHF; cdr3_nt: TGTGCCAGCAGACTTCCCACCACCAAAGTGGCTCAGTCACCCCTCCACTTT
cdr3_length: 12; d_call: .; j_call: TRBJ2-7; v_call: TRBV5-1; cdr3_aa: CASSFEGYEQYF; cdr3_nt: TGCGCCAGCAGCTTTGAGGGGTACGAGCAGTACTTC